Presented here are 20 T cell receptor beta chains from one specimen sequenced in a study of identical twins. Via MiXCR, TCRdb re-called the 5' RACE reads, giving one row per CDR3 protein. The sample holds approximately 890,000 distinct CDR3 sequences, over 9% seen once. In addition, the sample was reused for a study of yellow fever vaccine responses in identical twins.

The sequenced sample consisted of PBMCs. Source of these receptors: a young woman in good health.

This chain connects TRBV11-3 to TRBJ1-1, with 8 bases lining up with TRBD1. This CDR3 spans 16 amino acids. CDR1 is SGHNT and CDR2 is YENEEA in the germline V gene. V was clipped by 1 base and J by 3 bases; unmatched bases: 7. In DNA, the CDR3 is TGTGCCAGCAGCTTAGGGGACAGGACCGGGGACACTGAAGCTTTCTTT. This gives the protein CASSLGDRTGDTEAFF. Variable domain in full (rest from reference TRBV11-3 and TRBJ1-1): EAGVVQSPRYKIIEKKQPVAFWCNPISGHNTLYWYLQNLGQGPELLIRYENEEAVDDSQLPKDRFSAERLKGVDSTLKIQPAELGDSAVYLCASSLGDRTGDTEAFFGQGTRLTVV.

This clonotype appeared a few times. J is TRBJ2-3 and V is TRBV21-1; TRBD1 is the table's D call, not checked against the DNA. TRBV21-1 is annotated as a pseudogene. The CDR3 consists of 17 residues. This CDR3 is CASSPSGTGYVTDTQYF. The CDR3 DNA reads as TGTGCCAGCAGCCCCTCCGGGACAGGGTATGTGACAGATACGCAGTATTTT.

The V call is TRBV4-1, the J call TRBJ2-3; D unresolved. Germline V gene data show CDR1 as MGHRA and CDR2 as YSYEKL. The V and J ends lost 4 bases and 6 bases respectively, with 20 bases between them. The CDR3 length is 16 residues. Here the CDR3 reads CASSPGRTFLGDTQYF. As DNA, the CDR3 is TGCGCCAGCAGCCCCGGTAGGACCTTCCTAGGGGATACGCAGTATTTT.

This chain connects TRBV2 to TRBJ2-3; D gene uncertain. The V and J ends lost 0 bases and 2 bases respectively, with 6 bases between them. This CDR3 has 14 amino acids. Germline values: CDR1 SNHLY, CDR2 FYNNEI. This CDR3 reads CASSEAKITDTQYF. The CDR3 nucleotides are TGTGCCAGCAGTGAAGCGAAAATCACAGATACGCAGTATTTT.

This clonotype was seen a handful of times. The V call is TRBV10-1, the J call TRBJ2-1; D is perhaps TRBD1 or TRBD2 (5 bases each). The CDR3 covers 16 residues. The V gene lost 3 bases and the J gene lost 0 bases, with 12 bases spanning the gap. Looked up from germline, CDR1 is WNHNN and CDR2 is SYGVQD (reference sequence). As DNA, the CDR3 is TGCGCCAGCAGTGATTATTCAGGGAGCTCCTACAATGAGCAGTTCTTC. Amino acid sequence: CASSDYSGSSYNEQFF.

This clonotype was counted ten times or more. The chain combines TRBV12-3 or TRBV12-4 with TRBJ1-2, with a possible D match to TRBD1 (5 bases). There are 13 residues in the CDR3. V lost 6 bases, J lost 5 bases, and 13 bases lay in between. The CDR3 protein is CASSQNEGYGYTF. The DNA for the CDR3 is TGTGCCAGCAGCCAGAATGAGGGGTATGGCTACACCTTC.

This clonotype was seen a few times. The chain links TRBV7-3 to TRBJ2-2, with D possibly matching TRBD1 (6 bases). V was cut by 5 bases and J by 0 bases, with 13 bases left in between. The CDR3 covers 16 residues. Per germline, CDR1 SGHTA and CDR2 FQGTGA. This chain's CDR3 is CASSTSTGSNTGELFF. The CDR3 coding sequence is TGTGCCAGCAGCACCTCGACAGGTTCGAACACCGGGGAGCTGTTTTTT. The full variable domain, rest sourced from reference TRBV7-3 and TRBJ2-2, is GAGVSQTPSNKVTEKGKYVELRCDPISGHTALYWYRQSLGQGPEFLIYFQGTGAADDSGLPNDRFFAVRPEGSVSTLKIQRTERGDSAVYLCASSTSTGSNTGELFFGEGSRLTVL.

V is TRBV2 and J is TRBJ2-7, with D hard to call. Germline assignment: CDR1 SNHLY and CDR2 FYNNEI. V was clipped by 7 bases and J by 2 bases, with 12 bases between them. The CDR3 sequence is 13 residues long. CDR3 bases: TGTGCCAGCACCCCAGAGAACGCCTACGAGCAGTACGTC. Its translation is CASTPENAYEQYV.

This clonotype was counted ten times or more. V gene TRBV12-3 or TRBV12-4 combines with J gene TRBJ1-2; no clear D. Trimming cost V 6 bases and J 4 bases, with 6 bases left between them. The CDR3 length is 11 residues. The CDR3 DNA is TGTGCCAGCAGGAACAGCTATGGCTACACCTTC. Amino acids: CASRNSYGYTF.

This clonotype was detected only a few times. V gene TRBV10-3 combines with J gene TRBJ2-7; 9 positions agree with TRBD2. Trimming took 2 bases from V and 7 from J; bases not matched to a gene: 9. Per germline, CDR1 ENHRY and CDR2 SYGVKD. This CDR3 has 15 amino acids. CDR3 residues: CAISEMASGAGEQYV. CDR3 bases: TGTGCCATCAGTGAGATGGCTAGCGGGGCTGGTGAGCAGTACGTC.

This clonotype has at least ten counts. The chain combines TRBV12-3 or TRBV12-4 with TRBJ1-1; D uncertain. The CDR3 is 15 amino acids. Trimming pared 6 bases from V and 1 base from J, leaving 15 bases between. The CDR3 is CASSPIGGRNTEAFF. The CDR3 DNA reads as TGTGCCAGCAGCCCTATCGGAGGTAGGAACACTGAAGCTTTCTTT.

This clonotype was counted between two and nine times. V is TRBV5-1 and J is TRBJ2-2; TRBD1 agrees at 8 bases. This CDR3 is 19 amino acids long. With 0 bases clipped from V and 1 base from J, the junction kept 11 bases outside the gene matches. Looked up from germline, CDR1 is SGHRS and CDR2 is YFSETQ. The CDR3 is CASSLAGSGQERNTGELFF. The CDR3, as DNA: TGCGCCAGCAGCTTGGCCGGGTCGGGACAGGAGAGGAACACCGGGGAGCTGTTTTTT.

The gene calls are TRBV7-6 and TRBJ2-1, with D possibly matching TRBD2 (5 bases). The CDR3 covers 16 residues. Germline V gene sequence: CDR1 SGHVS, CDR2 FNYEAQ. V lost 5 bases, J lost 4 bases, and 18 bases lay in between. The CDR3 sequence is CASSATRTERYNEQFF. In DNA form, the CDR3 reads TGTGCCAGCAGCGCCACCCGAACGGAGCGGTACAATGAGCAGTTCTTC. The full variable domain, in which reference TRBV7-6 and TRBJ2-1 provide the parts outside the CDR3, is GAGVSQSPRYKVTKRGQDVALRCDPISGHVSLYWYRQALGQGPEFLTYFNYEAQQDKSGLPNDRFSAERPEGSISTLTIQRTEQRDSAMYRCASSATRTERYNEQFFGPGTRLTVL.

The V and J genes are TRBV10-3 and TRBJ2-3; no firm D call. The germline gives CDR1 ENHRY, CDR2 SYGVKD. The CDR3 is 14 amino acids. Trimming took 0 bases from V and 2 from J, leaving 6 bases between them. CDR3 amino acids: CAISESGYTDTQYF. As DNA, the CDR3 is TGTGCCATCAGTGAGTCAGGATACACAGATACGCAGTATTTT.

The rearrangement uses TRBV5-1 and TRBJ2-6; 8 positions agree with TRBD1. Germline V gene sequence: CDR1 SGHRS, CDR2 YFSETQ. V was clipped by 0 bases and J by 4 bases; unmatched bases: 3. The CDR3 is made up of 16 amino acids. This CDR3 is CASSLAGGEGANVLTF. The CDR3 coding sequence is TGCGCCAGCAGCTTGGCAGGGGGCGAAGGGGCCAACGTCCTGACTTTC.

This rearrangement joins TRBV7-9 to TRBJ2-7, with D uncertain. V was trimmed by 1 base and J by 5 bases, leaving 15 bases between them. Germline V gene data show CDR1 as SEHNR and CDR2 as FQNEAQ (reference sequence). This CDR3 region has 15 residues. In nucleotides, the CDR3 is TGTGCCAGCAGCTTAGAGTCCATGTCGGCCCACGAGCAGTACGTC. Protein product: CASSLESMSAHEQYV.

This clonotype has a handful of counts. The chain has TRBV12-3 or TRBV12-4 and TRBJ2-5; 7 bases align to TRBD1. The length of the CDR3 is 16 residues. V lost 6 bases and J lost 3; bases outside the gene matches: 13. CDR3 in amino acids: CASSPLLPGQKETQYF. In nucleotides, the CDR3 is TGTGCCAGCAGCCCTCTTCTTCCGGGACAGAAAGAGACCCAGTACTTC.

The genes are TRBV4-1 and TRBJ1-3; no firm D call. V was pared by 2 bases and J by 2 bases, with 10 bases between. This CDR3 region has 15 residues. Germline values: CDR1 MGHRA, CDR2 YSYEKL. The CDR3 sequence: CASSQHPRTGNTIYF. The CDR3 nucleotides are TGCGCCAGCAGCCAACACCCCCGGACTGGAAACACCATATATTTT.

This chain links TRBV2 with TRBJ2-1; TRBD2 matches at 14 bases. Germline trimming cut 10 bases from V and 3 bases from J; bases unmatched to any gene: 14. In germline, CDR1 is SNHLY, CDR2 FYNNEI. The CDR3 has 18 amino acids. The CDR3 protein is CAISGLWTSGGLYNEQFF. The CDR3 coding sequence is TGTGCCATCAGCGGCTTATGGACTAGCGGGGGGCTCTACAATGAGCAGTTCTTC.

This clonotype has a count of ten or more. The CDR3 bases are TGCAGCGTTGTGAGAAGCTCCTACAATGAGCAGTTCTTC. Amino acids: CSVVRSSYNEQFF. The J gene is TRBJ2-1, the V gene TRBV29-1; D call uncertain. Germline V gene sequence: CDR1 SQVTM, CDR2 ANQGSEA. The CDR3 sequence is 13 residues long. V lost 4 bases and J 0 bases, leaving 7 bases between the germline ends.